These 32 T cell receptor beta chains were sequenced from one sample in a study of T cell repertoires and Cas9 in healthy adults. Libraries were prepared by immunoSEQ multiplex PCR; TCRdb keeps only in-frame clonotypes and omits some of them. The sample holds about 24,000 clones, 90% seen once. Sequenced input: CD4+ effector T cells (CD127+, CD25-, CD137-, CD154-) from PBMCs; culture status not recorded. Every receptor here comes from a human donor in good health.

This chain uses TRBV7-9 with TRBJ1-6, with D hard to call. Trimming cost V 1 base and J 9 bases, with 10 bases left between them. The CDR3 contains 14 residues. Germline lookup yields CDR1 SEHNR and CDR2 FQNEAQ (reference sequence). The chain's CDR3 is CASSLVGDFSPLHF. For the CDR3, the DNA is TGTGCCAGCAGCTTAGTTGGTGACTTTTCACCCCTCCACTTT.

Comment on this clone: Compared with germline, one end of the junction differs, possibly owing to a read error. The chain joins TRBV7-7 to TRBJ2-5; 7 bases are a match to TRBD2. The CDR3 spans 14 residues. CDR1 SSHAT and CDR2 FNYEAQ come from the germline V gene (reference sequence). Written as DNA, the CDR3 is TGTGCTAGCAGCTTAGTGGGACTATCGGAGACCCAGTACTTC. Amino acids: CASSLVGLSETQYF.

The chain uses TRBV12-5 and TRBJ1-1; D unclear. Trimming cost V 2 bases and J 3 bases, with 7 bases left between them. CDR1 is LGHNT and CDR2 is FRNRAP in the germline V gene. The CDR3 totals 13 residues. CDR3 sequence reads: CASGLNRDTEAFF. Here the CDR3 DNA reads TGTGCTAGTGGTTTGAATCGGGACACTGAAGCTTTCTTT.

This clone was counted a single time. V usage is TRBV5-1 and J usage is TRBJ2-7; a possible D gene is TRBD1 (6 bases). Trimming removed 4 bases at V and 1 base at J, with 15 bases between. The CDR3 extends over 15 amino acids. Germline V gene lookup returns CDR1 SGHRS and CDR2 YFSETQ. The DNA for the CDR3 is TGCGCCAGCAGCCAGGCCGGGACACTGTCCTACGAGCAGTACTTC. The encoded protein is CASSQAGTLSYEQYF.

The rearrangement joins TRBV19 to TRBJ2-1; 7 bases match TRBD2. CDR1 is LNHDA and CDR2 is SQIVND in the germline V gene (reference sequence). V was clipped by 4 bases and J by 6 bases; unmatched bases: 12. CDR3 length: 16 residues. The CDR3 is CASSSLFGGKVNEQFF. CDR3 coding DNA: TGTGCCAGTAGTAGCCTTTTCGGGGGGAAGGTCAATGAGCAGTTCTTC.

The table lists this clone with a count of one. This chain uses TRBV9 with TRBJ2-5; 7 positions match TRBD1. Germline CDR1 is SGDLS and CDR2 is YYNGEE. The V gene end was trimmed by 4 bases and the J gene end by 2 bases; junction bases not matched to a gene: 8. The CDR3 runs 15 residues. The chain's CDR3 is CASSPRQGLQETQYF. For the CDR3, the DNA is TGTGCCAGCAGCCCCAGACAGGGATTACAAGAGACCCAGTACTTC.

The V and J genes are TRBV6-6 and TRBJ1-2; D is unresolved. The germline V gene encodes CDR1 MNHNY and CDR2 SVGAGI (reference sequence). The V end was cut by 2 bases, the J end by 4 bases, with 11 bases between. The CDR3 runs to 14 residues. Here the CDR3 DNA reads TGTGCCAGCAGTTACCCCGCGGGTGGCTATGGCTACACCTTC. Protein: CASSYPAGGYGYTF.

This clone has just one count. The chain joins TRBV9 to TRBJ1-5; a weak D match, TRBD1 (6 bases). CDR1 is SGDLS and CDR2 is YYNGEE in the germline V gene. V lost 0 bases and J lost 7, with 14 bases in between. The CDR3 is 15 amino acids. CDR3 sequence reads: CASSVGAGEVQPQHF. The CDR3 region has the DNA TGTGCCAGCAGCGTAGGGGCAGGGGAGGTCCAGCCCCAGCATTTT.

The genes are TRBV7-2 and TRBJ2-2; a weak D match, TRBD1 (5 bases). Germline V gene lookup returns CDR1 SGHTA and CDR2 FQGNSA. CDR3 length: 16 residues. V lost 4 bases and J lost 2, with 14 bases in between. CDR3 sequence: CASSSTRTLNTGELFF. The CDR3 DNA reads TGTGCCAGCAGCTCCACGAGGACATTAAACACCGGGGAGCTGTTTTTT.

The rearrangement uses TRBV15 and TRBJ2-2; 10 bases align to TRBD2. V was pared by 0 bases and J by 7 bases, with 8 bases of the junction left unmatched. This CDR3 is built from 17 residues. Germline assignment: CDR1 LNHNV and CDR2 YYDKDF (reference sequence). Here the CDR3 DNA reads TGTGCCACCAGCAGAGAATTGAGCGGGGGGGCCGACGGGGAGCTGTTTTTT. It encodes CATSRELSGGADGELFF.

The V and J genes are TRBV19 and TRBJ1-5; 9 bases align to TRBD1. From germline, CDR1 is LNHDA and CDR2 SQIVND (reference sequence). This CDR3 has 16 residues. With 5 bases clipped from V and 6 bases from J, the junction kept 11 bases outside the gene matches. In DNA, the CDR3 is TGTGCCAGTAGTCCGACACGGGACAGGGTAGGTCAGCCCCAGCATTTT. This translates into CASSPTRDRVGQPQHF.

The CDR3 spells CASSLAGDLEDTQYF. In DNA form, the CDR3 reads TGCGCCAGCAGCTTGGCCGGGGATTTGGAAGATACGCAGTATTTT. The V call is TRBV5-1, the J call TRBJ2-3; TRBD2 might be the D (5 bases). The CDR3 loop spans 15 amino acids. The germline CDR1 and CDR2 sequences are SGHRS and YFSETQ. The germline V and J ends were trimmed by 0 bases and 5 bases, with 13 bases remaining between them.

V gene TRBV9 combines with J gene TRBJ1-6; D unresolved. Germline-derived CDR1 and CDR2 are SGDLS and YYNGEE. CDR3 size: 14 residues. V lost 2 bases and J lost 5, with 8 bases in between. The CDR3 DNA reads TGTGCCAGCAGCGTTCACCCCAATAATTCACCCCTCCACTTT. It specifies CASSVHPNNSPLHF.

V is TRBV4-2 and J is TRBJ2-2; D is perhaps TRBD1 (5 bases). The CDR3 consists of 15 residues. Trimming stripped 4 bases from V and 4 bases from J, with 13 bases between. Germline V gene lookup returns CDR1 LGHNA and CDR2 YNFKEQ. CDR3: CASSPPTVLTGELFF. The CDR3 coding sequence is TGTGCCAGCAGCCCCCCGACAGTCCTCACCGGGGAGCTGTTTTTT.

CDR3 region: CASSFRTGGGEGQPQHF. CDR3 in DNA: TGTGCCAGTAGTTTTCGGACAGGGGGCGGGGAGGGTCAGCCCCAGCATTTT. This rearrangement joins TRBV19 to TRBJ1-5; TRBD1 aligns across 11 bases. The V and J ends lost 5 bases and 6 bases, in that order; junction bases with no gene match: 12. Per germline, CDR1 LNHDA and CDR2 SQIVND (reference sequence). CDR3 size: 17 residues.

This chain links TRBV7-9 with TRBJ2-7; 10 positions match TRBD1. V trimming: 5 bases; J trimming: 3 bases; junction bases outside the gene matches: 4. Germline V gene sequence: CDR1 SEHNR, CDR2 FQNEAQ (reference sequence). The CDR3 is 14 residues long. The CDR3 loop reads CASSPRTGGYEQYF. In DNA, the CDR3 is TGTGCCAGCAGCCCCCGGACAGGGGGCTACGAGCAGTACTTC.

This chain connects TRBV19 to TRBJ2-1, with 10 bases fitting TRBD2. Germline V CDR1 and CDR2: LNHDA, SQIVND (reference sequence). There are 17 residues in the CDR3. Losses at the gene ends were 5 bases for V and 3 bases for J; bases not matched to a gene: 10. CDR3 sequence: CASSLSGGAFRYNEQFF. As DNA, the CDR3 is TGTGCCAGTAGTCTCAGCGGGGGGGCCTTTCGCTACAATGAGCAGTTCTTC.

The J gene is TRBJ1-1, the V gene TRBV28; no reliable D call. V lost 7 bases and J lost 4, with 10 bases in between. The CDR3 sequence is 12 residues long. CDR1 and CDR2 from the germline V gene are MDHEN and SYDVKM. The CDR3 reads CASKTPGTEAFF. CDR3 coding DNA: TGTGCCAGCAAGACACCGGGCACTGAAGCTTTCTTT.

V gene TRBV11-2 combines with J gene TRBJ2-7; D not resolved. The CDR3 contains 10 residues. V lost 4 bases to trimming and J lost 2 bases, with 0 bases between them. Germline CDR1 reads SGHAT; CDR2 reads FQNNGV. This CDR3 is CASSSYEQYF. CDR3 DNA sequence: TGTGCCAGCAGCTCCTACGAGCAGTACTTC.

The chain uses TRBV5-5 and TRBJ1-1, with 8 positions matching TRBD1. The germline CDR1 and CDR2 sequences are SGHKS and YYEKEE (reference sequence). With 4 bases clipped from V and 1 base from J, the junction kept 6 bases outside the gene matches. The CDR3 is 15 amino acids. The CDR3 DNA sequence: TGTGCCAGCAGCCGGACAGGGCCATCGAACACTGAAGCTTTCTTT. It is translated as CASSRTGPSNTEAFF. Filled out from reference TRBV5-5 and TRBJ1-1, the complete variable domain reads DAGVTQSPTHLIKTRGQQVTLRCSPISGHKSVSWYQQVLGQGPQFIFQYYEKEERGRGNFPDRFSARQFPNYSSELNVNALLLGDSALYLCASSRTGPSNTEAFFGQGTRLTVV.

This clone was found once. J is TRBJ1-1 and V is TRBV7-8, with 8 bases lining up with TRBD1. V shed 5 bases, J shed 3 bases, and the junction held 5 bases outside the gene matches. The germline CDR1 and CDR2 sequences are SGHVS and FQNEAQ. The CDR3 runs to 14 residues. This chain's CDR3 is CASSPGQGYTEAFF. The CDR3 nucleotides read TGTGCCAGCAGCCCTGGACAGGGTTACACTGAAGCTTTCTTT.

V is TRBV5-1 and J is TRBJ1-1; 7 positions agree with TRBD1. This CDR3 spans 16 amino acids. Germline V lookup: CDR1 SGHRS, CDR2 YFSETQ. V lost 0 bases and J lost 0; bases outside the gene matches: 5. This chain's CDR3 is CASSLGGQSMNTEAFF. The CDR3 nucleotides are TGCGCCAGCAGCTTGGGGGGACAGAGCATGAACACTGAAGCTTTCTTT.

The chain couples TRBV9 to TRBJ2-2; perhaps TRBD2 as D (6 bases). Germline CDR1 is SGDLS and CDR2 is YYNGEE. The CDR3 extends over 16 amino acids. With 2 bases removed from V and 0 bases from J, the gap between germline ends came to 11 bases. CDR3 amino acids: CASSVSGSTNTGELFF. DNA of the CDR3: TGTGCCAGCAGCGTGTCCGGGAGTACGAACACCGGGGAGCTGTTTTTT.

The rearrangement links TRBV19 to TRBJ1-3; possibly TRBD1 for D (6 bases). Germline V lookup: CDR1 LNHDA, CDR2 SQIVND (reference sequence). The germline V and J ends were trimmed by 9 bases and 0 bases, with 12 bases remaining between them. The CDR3 totals 14 residues. In DNA, the CDR3 is TGTGCCAGCACGACAGGTAGCTCTGGAAACACCATATATTTT. Translating it yields CASTTGSSGNTIYF.

V is TRBV18 and J is TRBJ1-1; D not resolved. CDR1 is KGHSH and CDR2 is LQKENI in the germline V gene. Trimming took 2 bases from V and 3 from J, leaving 7 bases between them. The CDR3 runs to 13 residues. CDR3 sequence (DNA): TGTGCCAGCTCACCAGGGTTTGACACTGAAGCTTTCTTT. It yields the protein CASSPGFDTEAFF.

V usage is TRBV2 and J usage is TRBJ1-5, with D perhaps TRBD1 (6 bases). Germline assignment: CDR1 SNHLY and CDR2 FYNNEI. V was clipped by 7 bases and J by 7 bases, with 17 bases between them. The CDR3 sequence is 14 residues long. The CDR3 loop is CASTVNRAGQPQHF. For the CDR3, the DNA is TGTGCCAGCACCGTGAACAGGGCAGGGCAGCCCCAGCATTTT.

The chain couples TRBV6-1 to TRBJ2-3, with 10 bases aligning to TRBD1. V was pared by 6 bases and J by 6 bases, with 0 bases of the junction left unmatched. This CDR3 spans 12 amino acids. Germline V gene sequence: CDR1 MNHNS, CDR2 SASEGT. The CDR3 DNA reads as TGTGCCAGCAGGGACAGGGGGGATACGCAGTATTTT. It yields the protein CASRDRGDTQYF.

The chain recombines TRBV5-6 with TRBJ1-3, with D unresolved. Germline V gives CDR1 SGHDT, CDR2 YYEEEE. The CDR3 is made up of 14 amino acids. The V end was cut by 1 base, the J end by 15 bases, with 20 bases between. The CDR3 is CASSLKERHRLRYF. In DNA, the CDR3 is TGTGCCAGCAGCTTGAAGGAGCGGCATCGTTTGAGATATTTT. The full variable domain, its missing parts supplied by reference TRBV5-6 and TRBJ1-3, is DAGVTQSPTHLIKTRGQQVTLRCSPKSGHDTVSWYQQALGQGPQFIFQYYEEEERQRGNFPDRFSGHQFPNYSSELNVNALLLGDSALYLCASSLKERHRLRYFGEGSWLTVV.

This chain links TRBV11-3 with TRBJ2-2, with D possibly TRBD2 on 6 matching bases. The germline gives CDR1 SGHNT, CDR2 YENEEA. This CDR3 is 14 amino acids long. The V and J ends lost 1 base and 7 bases respectively, with 10 bases between them. CDR3 nucleotide sequence: TGTGCCAGCAGCTTAGGCGGGGCCATCGGGGAGCTGTTTTTT. Amino acids: CASSLGGAIGELFF.

The chain carries TRBV4-1 and TRBJ1-1; TRBD1 matches 9 bases. CDR1 and CDR2 from the germline V gene are MGHRA and YSYEKL. CDR3 length: 15 residues. The V gene end was trimmed by 4 bases and the J gene end by 8 bases; junction bases not matched to a gene: 11. The CDR3 region is CASSPRPGQGAEAFF. As DNA, the CDR3 is TGCGCCAGCAGCCCCCGACCGGGACAGGGAGCCGAAGCTTTCTTT.

The chain employs TRBV10-2 and TRBJ2-5; TRBD2 matches at 14 bases. Judging by the DNA end, TRBJ2-7 fits better; the J call may be wrong. CDR1 is WSHSY and CDR2 is SAAADI in the germline V gene. The CDR3 runs 15 residues. Here the CDR3 DNA reads TGCGCCAGCAGGGGACTAGCGGGGGTGCTCCACGAGCAGTACTTC. This codes for CASRGLAGVLHEQYF.

The chain carries TRBV5-1 and TRBJ2-5, with a tentative D call TRBD2 (5 bases). From germline, CDR1 is SGHRS and CDR2 YFSETQ. V was pared by 0 bases and J by 4 bases, with 10 bases between. The length of the CDR3 is 14 residues. CDR3 amino acids: CASSLDRGSETQYF. In DNA, the CDR3 is TGCGCCAGCAGCTTGGATCGGGGATCAGAGACCCAGTACTTC. The variable domain in full, completed from reference TRBV5-1 and TRBJ2-5, reads KAGVTQTPRYLIKTRGQQVTLSCSPISGHRSVSWYQQTPGQGLQFLFEYFSETQRNKGNFPGRFSGRQFSNSRSEMNVSTLELGDSALYLCASSLDRGSETQYFGPGTRLLVL.